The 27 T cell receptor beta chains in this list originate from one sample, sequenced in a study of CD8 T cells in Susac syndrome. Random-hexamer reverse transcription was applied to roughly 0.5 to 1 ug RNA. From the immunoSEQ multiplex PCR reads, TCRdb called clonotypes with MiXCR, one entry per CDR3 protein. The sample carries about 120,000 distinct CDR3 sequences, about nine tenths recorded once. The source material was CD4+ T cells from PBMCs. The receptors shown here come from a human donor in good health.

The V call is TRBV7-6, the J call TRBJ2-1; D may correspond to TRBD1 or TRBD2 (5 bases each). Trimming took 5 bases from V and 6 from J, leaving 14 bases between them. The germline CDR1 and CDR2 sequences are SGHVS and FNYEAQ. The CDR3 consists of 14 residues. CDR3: CASSPWTGANEQFF. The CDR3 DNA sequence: TGTGCCAGCAGCCCCTGGACTGGGGCCAATGAGCAGTTCTTC. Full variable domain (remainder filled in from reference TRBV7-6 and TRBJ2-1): GAGVSQSPRYKVTKRGQDVALRCDPISGHVSLYWYRQALGQGPEFLTYFNYEAQQDKSGLPNDRFSAERPEGSISTLTIQRTEQRDSAMYRCASSPWTGANEQFFGPGTRLTVL.

CDR3 amino acids: CASSQDERGPYNEQFF. The CDR3 DNA reads TGTGCCAGCAGCCAAGACGAGCGGGGGCCCTACAATGAGCAGTTCTTC. This chain links TRBV3-1 with TRBJ2-1; 8 bases are shared with TRBD2. Germline V gene lookup returns CDR1 LGHDT and CDR2 YNNKEL (reference sequence). This CDR3 region has 16 residues. J was trimmed by 2 bases and V by 0 bases; bases with no gene match: 3.

CDR3 in amino acids: CASSLWGTSGRAWGETQYF. DNA for the CDR3: TGTGCCAGCAGTTTATGGGGGACTAGCGGGAGGGCCTGGGGAGAGACCCAGTACTTC. V and J are TRBV12-3 or TRBV12-4 and TRBJ2-5; 16 bases agree with TRBD2. V shed 2 bases, J shed 4 bases, and the junction held 10 bases outside the gene matches. This CDR3 has 19 residues.

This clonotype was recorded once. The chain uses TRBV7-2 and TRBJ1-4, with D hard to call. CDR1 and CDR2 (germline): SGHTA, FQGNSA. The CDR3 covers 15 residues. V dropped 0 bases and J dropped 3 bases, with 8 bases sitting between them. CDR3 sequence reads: CASSLAGGANEKLFF. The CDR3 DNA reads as TGTGCCAGCAGCTTAGCAGGCGGTGCTAATGAAAAACTGTTTTTT.

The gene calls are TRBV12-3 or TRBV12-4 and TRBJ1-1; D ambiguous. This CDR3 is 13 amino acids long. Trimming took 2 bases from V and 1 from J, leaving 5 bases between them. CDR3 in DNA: TGTGCCAGCAGTTTAAATGAGAACACTGAAGCTTTCTTT. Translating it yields CASSLNENTEAFF.

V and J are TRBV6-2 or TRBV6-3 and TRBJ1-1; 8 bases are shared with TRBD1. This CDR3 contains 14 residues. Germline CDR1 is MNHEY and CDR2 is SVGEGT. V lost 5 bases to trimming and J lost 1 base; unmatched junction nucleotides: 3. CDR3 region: CASSLRGRNTEAFF. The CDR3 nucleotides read TGTGCCAGCAGTCTCAGGGGGCGGAACACTGAAGCTTTCTTT.

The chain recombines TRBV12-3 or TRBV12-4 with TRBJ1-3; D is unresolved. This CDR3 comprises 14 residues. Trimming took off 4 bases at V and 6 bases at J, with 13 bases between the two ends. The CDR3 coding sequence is TGTGCCAGCAGTTCCAGGTGGAGTGAAAACACCATATATTTT. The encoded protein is CASSSRWSENTIYF.

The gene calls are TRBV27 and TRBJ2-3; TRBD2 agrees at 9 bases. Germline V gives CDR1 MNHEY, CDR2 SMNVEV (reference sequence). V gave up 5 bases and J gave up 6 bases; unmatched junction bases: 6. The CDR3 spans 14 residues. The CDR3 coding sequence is TGTGCCAGCAGTCCTAGCGGGGATTTCGATACGCAGTATTTT. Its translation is CASSPSGDFDTQYF.

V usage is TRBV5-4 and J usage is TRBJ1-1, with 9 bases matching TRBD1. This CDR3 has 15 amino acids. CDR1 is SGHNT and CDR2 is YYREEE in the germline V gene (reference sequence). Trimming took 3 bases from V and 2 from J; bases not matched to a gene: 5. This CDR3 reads CASSSGQGGNTEAFF. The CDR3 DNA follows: TGTGCCAGCAGCTCGGGACAGGGAGGAAACACTGAAGCTTTCTTT.

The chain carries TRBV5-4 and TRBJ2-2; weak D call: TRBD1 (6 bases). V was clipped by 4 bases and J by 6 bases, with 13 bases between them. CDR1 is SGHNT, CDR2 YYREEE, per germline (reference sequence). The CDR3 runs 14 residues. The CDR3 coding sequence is TGTGCCAGCAGCAGAGAACAGGGAGCCGGGGAGCTGTTTTTT. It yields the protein CASSREQGAGELFF.

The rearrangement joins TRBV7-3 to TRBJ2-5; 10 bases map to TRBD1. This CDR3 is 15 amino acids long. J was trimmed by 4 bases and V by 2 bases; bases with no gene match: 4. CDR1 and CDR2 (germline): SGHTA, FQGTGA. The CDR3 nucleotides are TGTGCCAGCAGCTTAGGCCGGACAGGGGGAGAGACCCAGTACTTC. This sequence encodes CASSLGRTGGETQYF.

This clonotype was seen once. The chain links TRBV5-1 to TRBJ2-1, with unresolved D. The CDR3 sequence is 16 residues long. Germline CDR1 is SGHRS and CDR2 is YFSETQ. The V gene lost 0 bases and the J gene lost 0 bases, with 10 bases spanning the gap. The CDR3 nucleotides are TGCGCCAGCAGCTTGGAGCGTCTAAACTCCTACAATGAGCAGTTCTTC. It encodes CASSLERLNSYNEQFF.

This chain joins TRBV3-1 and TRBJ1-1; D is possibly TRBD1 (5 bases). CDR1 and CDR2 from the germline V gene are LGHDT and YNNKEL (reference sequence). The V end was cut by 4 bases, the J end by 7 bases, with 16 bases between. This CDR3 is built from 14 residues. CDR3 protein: CASSRAGPRGEAFF. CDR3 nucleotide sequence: TGTGCCAGCAGCCGAGCGGGACCGAGGGGTGAAGCTTTCTTT.

The CDR3 loop reads CASSLQNTGELFF. The CDR3 DNA reads as TGCGCCAGCAGCTTACAAAACACCGGGGAGCTGTTTTTT. The chain is built from TRBV5-1 and TRBJ2-2; D is unclear. V lost 2 bases, J lost 2 bases, and 4 bases lay in between. Looked up from germline, CDR1 is SGHRS and CDR2 is YFSETQ. The CDR3 contains 13 residues.

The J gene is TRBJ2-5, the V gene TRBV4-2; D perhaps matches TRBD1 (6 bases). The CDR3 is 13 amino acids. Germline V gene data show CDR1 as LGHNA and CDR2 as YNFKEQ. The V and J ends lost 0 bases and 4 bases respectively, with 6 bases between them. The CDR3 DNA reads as TGTGCCAGCAGCCAAGAGGACAGAGAGACCCAGTACTTC. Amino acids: CASSQEDRETQYF.

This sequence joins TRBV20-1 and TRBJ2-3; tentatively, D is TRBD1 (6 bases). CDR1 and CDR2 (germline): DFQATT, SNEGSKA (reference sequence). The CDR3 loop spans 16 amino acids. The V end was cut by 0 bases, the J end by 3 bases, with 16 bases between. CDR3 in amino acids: CSARDPRTVLTDTQYF. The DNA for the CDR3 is TGCAGTGCTAGAGACCCTAGGACAGTTTTAACAGATACGCAGTATTTT.

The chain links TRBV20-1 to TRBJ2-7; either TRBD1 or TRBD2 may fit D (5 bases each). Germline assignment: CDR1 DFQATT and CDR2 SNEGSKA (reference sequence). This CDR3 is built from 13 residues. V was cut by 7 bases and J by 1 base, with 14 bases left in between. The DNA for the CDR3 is TGCAGTGGGGACGGGCCTTTGTCCTACGAGCAGTACTTC. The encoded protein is CSGDGPLSYEQYF.

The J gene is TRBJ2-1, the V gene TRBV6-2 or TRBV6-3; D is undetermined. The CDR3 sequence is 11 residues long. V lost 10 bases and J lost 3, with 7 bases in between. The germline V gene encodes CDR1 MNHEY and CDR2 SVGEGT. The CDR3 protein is CAIANYNEQFF. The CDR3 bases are TGTGCCATCGCCAACTACAATGAGCAGTTCTTC.

DNA of the CDR3: TGTGCCAGCAGTTTTAGTAGCGGGAAGTATGAGCAGTACTTC. Translation gives CASSFSSGKYEQYF. This rearrangement joins TRBV28 to TRBJ2-7, with 8 bases lining up with TRBD2. V was clipped by 3 bases and J by 7 bases; unmatched bases: 8. There are 14 residues in the CDR3. CDR1 is MDHEN, CDR2 SYDVKM, per germline.

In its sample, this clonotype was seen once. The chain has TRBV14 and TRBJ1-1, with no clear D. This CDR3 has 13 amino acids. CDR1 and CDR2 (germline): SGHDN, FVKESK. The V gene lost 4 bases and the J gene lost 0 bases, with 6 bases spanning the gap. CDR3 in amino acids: CASSRRVNTEAFF. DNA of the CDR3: TGTGCCAGCAGCCGTCGGGTGAACACTGAAGCTTTCTTT.

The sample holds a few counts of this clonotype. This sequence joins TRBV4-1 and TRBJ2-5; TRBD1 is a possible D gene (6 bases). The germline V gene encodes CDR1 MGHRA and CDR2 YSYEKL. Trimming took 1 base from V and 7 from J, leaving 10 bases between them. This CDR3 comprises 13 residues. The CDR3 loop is CASSQVLDRTQYF. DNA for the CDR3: TGCGCCAGCAGCCAAGTTCTGGACAGGACCCAGTACTTC.

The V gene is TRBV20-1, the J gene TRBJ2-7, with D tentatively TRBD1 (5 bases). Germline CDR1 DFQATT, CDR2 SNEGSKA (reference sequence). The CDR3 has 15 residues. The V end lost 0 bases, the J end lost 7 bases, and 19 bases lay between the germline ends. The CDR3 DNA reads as TGCAGTGCTAGAGATCAAGCAGGGTTCCGCACAGAGCAGTACTTC. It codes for CSARDQAGFRTEQYF.

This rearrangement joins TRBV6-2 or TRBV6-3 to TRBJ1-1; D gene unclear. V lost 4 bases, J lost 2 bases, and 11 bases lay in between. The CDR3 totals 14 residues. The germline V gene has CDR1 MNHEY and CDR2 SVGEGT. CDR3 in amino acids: CASSSRTVNTEAFF. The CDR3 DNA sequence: TGTGCCAGCAGTTCCCGGACGGTTAACACTGAAGCTTTCTTT.

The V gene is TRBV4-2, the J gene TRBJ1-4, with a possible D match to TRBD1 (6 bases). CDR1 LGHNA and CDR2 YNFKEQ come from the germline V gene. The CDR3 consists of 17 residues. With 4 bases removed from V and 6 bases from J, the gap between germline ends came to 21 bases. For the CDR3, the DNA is TGTGCCAGCAGCCTCAGGGGACCTGAAATGTGGTATGAAAAACTGTTTTTT. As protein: CASSLRGPEMWYEKLFF.

Here the CDR3 reads CATSDPSGSPYNEQFF. The CDR3 DNA reads as TGTGCCACCAGTGATCCTAGCGGGAGTCCCTACAATGAGCAGTTCTTC. The chain combines TRBV24-1 with TRBJ2-1; 10 nucleotides align to TRBD2. The CDR3 runs 16 residues. CDR1 and CDR2 (germline): KGHDR, SFDVKD. V dropped 3 bases and J dropped 2; count of bases not matched to a gene: 3.

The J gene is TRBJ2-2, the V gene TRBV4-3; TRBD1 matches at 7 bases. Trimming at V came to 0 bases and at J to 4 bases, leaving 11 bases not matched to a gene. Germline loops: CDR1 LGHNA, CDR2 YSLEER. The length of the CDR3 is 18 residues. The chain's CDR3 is CASSQEGMRGHGTGELFF. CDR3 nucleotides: TGCGCCAGCAGCCAAGAAGGGATGAGGGGGCATGGCACCGGGGAGCTGTTTTTT.

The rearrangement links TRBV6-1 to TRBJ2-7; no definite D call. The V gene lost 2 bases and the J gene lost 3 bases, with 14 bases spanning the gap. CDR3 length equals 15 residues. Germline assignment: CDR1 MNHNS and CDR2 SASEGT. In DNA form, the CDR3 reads TGTGCCAGCAGTGAACGTATGCTCTGGAACTACGAGCAGTACTTC. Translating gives CASSERMLWNYEQYF.